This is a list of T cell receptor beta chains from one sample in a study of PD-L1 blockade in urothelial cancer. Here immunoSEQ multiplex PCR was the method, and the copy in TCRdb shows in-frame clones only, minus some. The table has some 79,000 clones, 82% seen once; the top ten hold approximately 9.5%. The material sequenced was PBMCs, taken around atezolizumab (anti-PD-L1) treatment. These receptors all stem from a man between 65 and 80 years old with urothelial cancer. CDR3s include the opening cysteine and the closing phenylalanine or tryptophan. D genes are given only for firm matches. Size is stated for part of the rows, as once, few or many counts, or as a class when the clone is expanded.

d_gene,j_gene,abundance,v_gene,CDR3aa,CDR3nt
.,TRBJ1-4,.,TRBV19,CASSILSESNEKLFF,TGTGCCAGTAGTATCCTCTCGGAGAGTAATGAAAAACTGTTTTTT
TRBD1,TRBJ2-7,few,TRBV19,CASSMGGQGTYEQYF,TGTGCCAGTAGTATGGGGGGACAGGGGACCTACGAGCAGTACTTC
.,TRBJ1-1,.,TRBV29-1,CSVGGDNLETEAFF,TGCAGCGTTGGAGGGGACAATTTGGAGACTGAAGCTTTCTTT
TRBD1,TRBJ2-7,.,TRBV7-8,CASSSDSGQGYEQYF,TGTGCCAGCAGTTCAGATTCGGGACAGGGGTACGAGCAGTACTTC
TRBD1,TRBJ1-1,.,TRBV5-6,CASSQGVTGMNTEAFF,TGTGCCAGCAGCCAGGGGGTAACAGGGATGAACACTGAAGCTTTCTTT
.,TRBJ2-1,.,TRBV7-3,CASSLAEEDQQFF,TGTGCCAGCAGCTTAGCGGAGGAGGACCAGCAGTTCTTC
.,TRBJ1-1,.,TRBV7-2,CASSPLRGTEAFF,TGTGCCAGCAGCCCATTACGGGGAACTGAAGCTTTCTTT
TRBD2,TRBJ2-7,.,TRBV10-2,CASSEAGTSGDYEQYF,TGCGCCAGCAGTGAGGCTGGGACTAGCGGGGACTACGAGCAGTACTTC
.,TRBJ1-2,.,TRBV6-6,CASSYSPRESGYTF,TGTGCCAGCAGTTACTCTCCCAGGGAATCTGGCTACACCTTC
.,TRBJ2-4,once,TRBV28,CASSEGLPRNIQYF,TGTGCCAGCAGTGAGGGACTTCCCAGGAACATTCAGTACTTC
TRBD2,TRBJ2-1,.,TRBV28,CASSSAKGLADNEQFF,TGTGCCAGCAGTTCCGCAAAAGGACTAGCGGACAATGAGCAGTTCTTC
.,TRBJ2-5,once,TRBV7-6,CASSSWGEETQYF,TGTGCCAGCAGCTCATGGGGAGAAGAGACCCAGTACTTC
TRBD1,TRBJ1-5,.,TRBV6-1,CASSEMGTGPPQHF,TGTGCCAGCAGTGAAATGGGGACAGGGCCGCCCCAGCATTTT
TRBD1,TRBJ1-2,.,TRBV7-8,CASSLQGGLWGYTF,TGTGCCAGCAGCCTACAGGGGGGTCTCTGGGGCTACACCTTC
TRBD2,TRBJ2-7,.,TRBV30,CAWTSGRASREQYF,TGTGCCTGGACAAGCGGGAGGGCCTCTAGGGAGCAGTACTTC
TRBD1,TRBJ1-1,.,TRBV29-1,CSGDRGQTNTEAFF,TGCAGCGGTGACAGGGGCCAGACCAACACTGAAGCTTTCTTT
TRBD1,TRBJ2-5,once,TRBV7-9,CASRRGDRAFETQYF,TGTGCCAGCAGAAGGGGGGACAGGGCGTTTGAGACCCAGTACTTC
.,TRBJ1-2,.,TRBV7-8,CASSPITPDGYTF,TGTGCCAGCAGCCCCATAACTCCGGATGGCTACACCTTC
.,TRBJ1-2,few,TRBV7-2,CASSPQSGTNYGYTF,TGTGCCAGCAGCCCCCAAAGTGGGACAAATTATGGCTACACCTTC
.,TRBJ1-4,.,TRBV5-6,CASSKQQNLNEKLFF,TGTGCCAGCAGCAAACAACAGAACCTTAATGAAAAACTGTTTTTT
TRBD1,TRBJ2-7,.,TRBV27,CASSSSYRGTGSYEQYF,TGTGCCAGCAGTAGCTCTTACAGGGGGACCGGCTCCTACGAGCAGTACTTC
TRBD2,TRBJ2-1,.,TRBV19,CASRGGTSRNEQFF,TGTGCCAGCAGAGGGGGGACTAGCCGCAATGAGCAGTTCTTC
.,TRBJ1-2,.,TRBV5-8,CASSLVTDGYTF,TGTGCCAGCAGCTTGGTGACAGATGGCTACACCTTC
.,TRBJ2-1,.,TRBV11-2,CASSPWGGLNEQFF,TGTGCCAGCAGTCCATGGGGGGGCCTGAATGAGCAGTTCTTC
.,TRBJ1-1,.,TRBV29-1,CSAPALGTEAFF,TGCAGCGCCCCAGCTCTAGGAACTGAAGCTTTCTTT
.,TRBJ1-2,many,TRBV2,CASSEGRWKGYTF,TGTGCCAGCAGTGAAGGCAGGTGGAAAGGCTACACCTTC
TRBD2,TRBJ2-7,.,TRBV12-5,CASGFPSGSLFAEQYF,TGTGCTAGTGGTTTCCCTAGCGGGAGCCTTTTTGCCGAGCAGTACTTC
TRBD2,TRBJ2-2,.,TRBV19,CASKSGGVNTGELFF,TGTGCCAGTAAGAGCGGGGGGGTAAACACCGGGGAGCTGTTTTTT
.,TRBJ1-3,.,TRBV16,CASSQSSGRGNTIYF,TGTGCCAGCAGCCAATCGTCAGGGAGGGGAAACACCATATATTTT
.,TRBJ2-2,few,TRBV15,CATSRGRVDGELFF,TGTGCCACCAGCAGAGGCAGGGTAGACGGGGAGCTGTTTTTT
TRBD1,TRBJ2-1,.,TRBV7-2,CASRGQAVNEQFF,TGTGCCAGCAGAGGACAGGCCGTCAATGAGCAGTTCTTC
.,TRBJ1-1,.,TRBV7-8,CASSLEGGTTEAFF,TGTGCCAGCAGCTTAGAGGGGGGGACCACTGAAGCTTTCTTT
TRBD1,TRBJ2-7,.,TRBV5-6,CASRTGTGVGEQYF,TGTGCCAGCAGAACCGGGACAGGGGTGGGCGAGCAGTACTTC
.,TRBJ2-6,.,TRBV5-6,CASSLVVQVGANVLTF,TGTGCCAGCAGCTTGGTAGTACAGGTTGGGGCCAACGTCCTGACTTTC
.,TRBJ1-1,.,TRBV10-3,CAISNGQSNTEAFF,TGTGCCATCAGTAACGGACAGTCGAACACTGAAGCTTTCTTT
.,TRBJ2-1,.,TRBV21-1,CASSNRVLAGAFPYNEQFF,TGTGCCAGCAGCAACAGGGTCTTAGCGGGGGCCTTTCCCTACAATGAGCAGTTCTTC
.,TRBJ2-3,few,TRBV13,CASSLSAASQYF,TGTGCCAGCTCTTTATCTGCGGCTTCGCAGTATTTT
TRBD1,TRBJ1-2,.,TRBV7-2,CASSLEGTGAYGYTF,TGTGCCAGCAGCTTAGAAGGGACAGGGGCGTATGGCTACACCTTC
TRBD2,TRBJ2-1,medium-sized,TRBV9,CASSGSSGVPYNEQFF,TGTGCCAGCAGCGGTAGTAGCGGGGTTCCCTACAATGAGCAGTTCTTC
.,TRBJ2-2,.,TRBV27,CASSLIGGRLSAGELFF,TGTGCCAGCAGTTTAATCGGGGGACGTCTCTCCGCCGGGGAGCTGTTTTTT
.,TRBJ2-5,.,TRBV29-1,CSVEDGGMRETQYF,TGCAGCGTTGAAGATGGAGGTATGAGAGAGACCCAGTACTTC